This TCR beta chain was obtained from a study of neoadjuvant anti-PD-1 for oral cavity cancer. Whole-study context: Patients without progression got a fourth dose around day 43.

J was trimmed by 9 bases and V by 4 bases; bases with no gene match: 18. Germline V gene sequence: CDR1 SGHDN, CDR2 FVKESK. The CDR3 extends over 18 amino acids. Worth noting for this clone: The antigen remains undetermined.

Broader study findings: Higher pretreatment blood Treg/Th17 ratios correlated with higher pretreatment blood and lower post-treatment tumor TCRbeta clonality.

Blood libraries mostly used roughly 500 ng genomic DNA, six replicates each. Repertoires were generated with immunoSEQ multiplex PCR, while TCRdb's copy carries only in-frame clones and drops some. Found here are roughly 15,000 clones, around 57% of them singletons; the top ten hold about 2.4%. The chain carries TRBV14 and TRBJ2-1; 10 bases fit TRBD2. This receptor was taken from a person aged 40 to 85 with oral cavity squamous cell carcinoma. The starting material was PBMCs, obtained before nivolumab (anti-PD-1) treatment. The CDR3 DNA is TGTGCCAGCAGCCCCCTCAGGGGGGCAGCGGGAGGGCGGGGTGAGCAGTTCTTC. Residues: CASSPLRGAAGGRGEQFF.